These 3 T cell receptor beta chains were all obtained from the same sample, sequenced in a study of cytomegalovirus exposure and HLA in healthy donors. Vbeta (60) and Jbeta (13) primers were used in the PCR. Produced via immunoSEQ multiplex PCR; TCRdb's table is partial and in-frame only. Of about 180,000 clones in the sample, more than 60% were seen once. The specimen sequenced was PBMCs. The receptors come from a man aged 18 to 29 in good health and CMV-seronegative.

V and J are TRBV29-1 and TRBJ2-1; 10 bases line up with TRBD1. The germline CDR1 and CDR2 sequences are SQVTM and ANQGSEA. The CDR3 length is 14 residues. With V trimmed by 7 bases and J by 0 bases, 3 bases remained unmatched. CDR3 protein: CSAWTGGSYNEQFF. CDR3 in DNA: TGCAGCGCATGGACAGGGGGCTCCTACAATGAGCAGTTCTTC.

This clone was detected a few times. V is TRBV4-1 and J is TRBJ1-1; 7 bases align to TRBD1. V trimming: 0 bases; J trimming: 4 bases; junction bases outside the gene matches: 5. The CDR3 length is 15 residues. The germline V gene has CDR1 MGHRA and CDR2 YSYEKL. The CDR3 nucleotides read TGCGCCAGCAGCCAAGAAGAGACAGGGTCCACTGAAGCTTTCTTT. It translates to CASSQEETGSTEAFF.

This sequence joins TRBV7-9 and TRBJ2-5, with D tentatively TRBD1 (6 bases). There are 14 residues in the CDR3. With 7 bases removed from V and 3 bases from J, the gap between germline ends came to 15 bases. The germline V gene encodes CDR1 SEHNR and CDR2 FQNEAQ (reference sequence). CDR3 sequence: CASTELGTKETQYF. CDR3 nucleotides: TGTGCCAGCACCGAACTGGGGACAAAAGAGACCCAGTACTTC.